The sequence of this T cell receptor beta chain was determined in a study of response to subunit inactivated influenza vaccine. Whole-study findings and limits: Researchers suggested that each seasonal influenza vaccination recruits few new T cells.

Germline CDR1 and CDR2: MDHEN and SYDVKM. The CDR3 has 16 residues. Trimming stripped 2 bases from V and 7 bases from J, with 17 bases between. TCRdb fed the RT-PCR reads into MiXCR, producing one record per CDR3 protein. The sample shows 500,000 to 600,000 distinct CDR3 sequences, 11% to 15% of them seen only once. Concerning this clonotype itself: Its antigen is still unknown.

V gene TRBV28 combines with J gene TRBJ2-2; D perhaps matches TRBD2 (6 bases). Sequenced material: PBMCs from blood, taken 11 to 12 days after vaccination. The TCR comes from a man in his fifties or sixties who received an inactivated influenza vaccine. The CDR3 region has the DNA TGTGCCAGCAGTTTAAATTCCCCGGGGGTCGGCGGGGAGCTGTTTTTT. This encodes CASSLNSPGVGGELFF.